Listed below are T cell receptor beta chains from one sample, sequenced in a study of OX40 agonist ivuxolimab in advanced cancers. Assay used: immunoSEQ multiplex PCR; TCRdb lists only in-frame clones, some missing. In the table there are more than 85,000 clones, roughly nine tenths of which are singletons. The sequencing here drew on CD4+ or CD8+ T cells sorted from blood, taken in a trial of the OX40 agonist ivuxolimab. These receptors were collected from an adult with an advanced solid tumor such as melanoma, head and neck, liver or kidney cancer. CDR3s include the opening cysteine and the closing phenylalanine or tryptophan. The D gene is left open where the match is weak. The listing skips clone size in some rows; elsewhere it reads once, few, many or a size class.

J	V	size	D	DNA	CDR3
TRBJ1-2	TRBV6-5	NA	NA	TGTGCCAGCAGTCTATCCCAAGGGATGGGTGGCTACACCTTC	CASSLSQGMGGYTF
TRBJ2-7	TRBV7-2	NA	NA	TGTGCCAGCAGCTCCCCTAGCGAAGTCTACGAGCAGTACTTC	CASSSPSEVYEQYF
TRBJ1-5	TRBV28	NA	TRBD1	TGTGCCAGCAGTTTGGAGGGGGCCGACAATCAGCCCCAGCATTTT	CASSLEGADNQPQHF
TRBJ2-7	TRBV5-1	NA	NA	TGCGCCAGCAGCTTGGTCGGACAAAACTACGAGCAGTACTTC	CASSLVGQNYEQYF
TRBJ2-3	TRBV11-2	NA	TRBD2	TGTGCCAGCAGCTCCGGACTAGCGGGATCGGGTACGCAGTATTTT	CASSSGLAGSGTQYF
TRBJ2-1	TRBV7-2	few	TRBD2	TGTGCCAGCAGCGCTCTAGGACTAGCGGGGGGCGATGAGCAGTTCTTC	CASSALGLAGGDEQFF
TRBJ2-7	TRBV5-4	NA	TRBD2	TGTGCCAGCAGCGGACGGACTAGCCGGACAGTCGACGAGCAGTACTTC	CASSGRTSRTVDEQYF
TRBJ2-7	TRBV4-3	NA	TRBD1	TGCGCCAGCAGCCAAAACCGGGACAGGGGCTACGAGCAGTACTTC	CASSQNRDRGYEQYF
TRBJ1-6	TRBV19	NA	NA	TGTGCCAGTAAGGACAGTTACCTACTGGATAATTCACCCCTCCACTTT	CASKDSYLLDNSPLHF
TRBJ2-3	TRBV19	NA	TRBD2	TGTGCCAGTAGTTGGACTAGCGGGAAAACAGATACGCAGTATTTT	CASSWTSGKTDTQYF
TRBJ1-4	TRBV5-1	NA	NA	TGCGCCAGCAGTTTGGACAGTGTAGGAAAACTGTTTTTT	CASSLDSVGKLFF
TRBJ2-3	TRBV7-9	NA	TRBD2	TGTGCCAGCAGCTTAGGCACTAGCGGAAGCACAGATACGCAGTATTTT	CASSLGTSGSTDTQYF
TRBJ2-5	TRBV4-3	NA	NA	TGCGCCAGCAGCCAGACAGGATTCCAAGAGACCCAGTACTTC	CASSQTGFQETQYF
TRBJ1-1	TRBV19	NA	TRBD1	TGTGCCAGTAGTGGACGGACAGGGAGCACTGAAGCTTTCTTT	CASSGRTGSTEAFF
TRBJ2-5	TRBV7-9	NA	TRBD2	TGTGCCAGCAGCTTAGTAGCGGGAGGAGGAGAGACCCAGTACTTC	CASSLVAGGGETQYF
TRBJ2-5	TRBV9	NA	NA	TGTGCCAGCAGCGTAGGTGCCAGCCAAGAGACCCAGTACTTC	CASSVGASQETQYF
TRBJ1-1	TRBV28	NA	NA	TGTGCCAGCAGTTCCATTCAGGGCTTGAACACTGAAGCTTTCTTT	CASSSIQGLNTEAFF
TRBJ2-1	TRBV6-6	NA	NA	TGTGCCAGCACCAAGGCGGCGGTTACTGAGCAGTTCTTC	CASTKAAVTEQFF
TRBJ2-3	TRBV14	NA	NA	TGTGCCAGCAGCCGGCGGGGACAGACAGATACGCAGTATTTT	CASSRRGQTDTQYF
TRBJ2-5	TRBV5-1	NA	TRBD2	TGCGCCAGCAGCTTAGCGGGAGGGCAAGAGACCCAGTACTTC	CASSLAGGQETQYF
TRBJ2-7	TRBV5-1	NA	NA	TGCGCCAGCAGCTCGGTTATCAGGGTAACGGGCGAGCAGTACTTC	CASSSVIRVTGEQYF
TRBJ1-1	TRBV6-1	NA	NA	TGTGCCAGCACCGCCACAAGGAACACTGAAGCTTTCTTT	CASTATRNTEAFF
TRBJ2-7	TRBV15	NA	TRBD2	TGTGCCACCAGCAGAGATGGGGCGGGCGGGAGGATCAGTAGGGAGCAGTACTTC	CATSRDGAGGRISREQYF
TRBJ2-3	TRBV28	NA	TRBD2	TGTGCCAGCAGTTCCTTAGCGGGAGGAGCAGATACGCAGTATTTT	CASSSLAGGADTQYF
TRBJ1-3	TRBV28	NA	NA	TGTGCCAGCAGTTTACCACCACAGGGATTCTCTGGAAACACCATATATTTT	CASSLPPQGFSGNTIYF
TRBJ1-3	TRBV6-1	NA	NA	TGTGCCAGCAGTGAAGGGCCCCGAAACACCATATATTTT	CASSEGPRNTIYF
TRBJ2-5	TRBV5-1	NA	TRBD2	TGCGCCAGCAGCTTGGGGACTAGCGGGAGGGCCGTAGAGACCCAGTACTTC	CASSLGTSGRAVETQYF
TRBJ2-6	TRBV5-4	NA	NA	TGTGCCAGCAGCTTGTTCGGACGGACCCCTGGGGCCAACGTCCTGACTTTC	CASSLFGRTPGANVLTF
TRBJ1-4	TRBV28	NA	NA	TGTGCCAGCAGTTTTCCACGATCCAGAGGCGCTGAAAAACTGTTTTTT	CASSFPRSRGAEKLFF
TRBJ1-1	TRBV7-6	NA	TRBD1	TGTGCCAGCAGCTCAAGACAGGGGGCGGCGGGGAACACTGAAGCTTTCTTT	CASSSRQGAAGNTEAFF
TRBJ2-7	TRBV20-1	NA	NA	TGCAGTGCTAGTTCAGGGTGGGAGCAGTACTTC	CSASSGWEQYF
TRBJ2-3	TRBV6-6	NA	TRBD1	TGTGCCAGCAGTTACGGCTTGACAGGGAACACAGATACGCAGTATTTT	CASSYGLTGNTDTQYF
TRBJ1-4	TRBV27	NA	TRBD1	TGTGCCAGCAGTTTCGGCAGGGGGGCGACTAATGAAAAACTGTTTTTT	CASSFGRGATNEKLFF
TRBJ2-7	TRBV4-3	NA	TRBD1	TGCGCCAGCAGCCACGCATCCGGGACAGGGGAGAGCTACGAGCAGTACTTC	CASSHASGTGESYEQYF